Listed below are T cell receptor beta chains from one sample, sequenced in a study of CD8 T cells in ankylosing spondylitis. TCRdb passed the 5' RACE reads through MiXCR, listing each CDR3 protein once. The top ten clones hold around 6.8% of a sample with roughly 250,000 distinct CDR3 sequences, 8% to 9.5% of them seen once. The sample comprised blood, either unsorted or a sorted T cell fraction (not recorded which). Receptors were obtained from a male donor with ankylosing spondylitis or in good health (not recorded which). Each CDR3 is given without its conserved first and last residue. Each record gives: V gene, clone size, D gene, CDR3 protein. A D gene is named only where the DNA matches it firmly. Only some rows state a clone size, as once, few, many or a class for expanded clones.

v_gene: TRBV7-6
abundance: many
d_gene: .
CDR3aa: ASSKRDTDTQY

v_gene: TRBV20-1
abundance: many
d_gene: .
CDR3aa: SAPSSSLYGYT

v_gene: TRBV5-1
abundance: many
d_gene: .
CDR3aa: ASSPGGTDSNQPQH

v_gene: TRBV27
abundance: few
d_gene: TRBD1
CDR3aa: ASSLAQGAPGYT

v_gene: TRBV11-2
abundance: many
d_gene: .
CDR3aa: ASSLMRVKGDEQF

v_gene: TRBV15
abundance: .
d_gene: TRBD1
CDR3aa: ATSRADFGTGHEQY

v_gene: TRBV6-5
abundance: many
d_gene: TRBD2
CDR3aa: ASSYKWLAGGSEETQY

v_gene: TRBV7-2
abundance: few
d_gene: TRBD2
CDR3aa: ASSPFLGGPPEQY

v_gene: TRBV20-1
abundance: many
d_gene: TRBD1
CDR3aa: SARGADRASGNTIY

v_gene: TRBV7-9
abundance: many
d_gene: TRBD1
CDR3aa: ASSLNQGAANEKLF

v_gene: TRBV5-8
abundance: few
d_gene: TRBD1
CDR3aa: ASSFRTGGLEQY

v_gene: TRBV12-3/TRBV12-4
abundance: .
d_gene: .
CDR3aa: ASRPAQGEQY

v_gene: TRBV20-1
abundance: many
d_gene: TRBD1
CDR3aa: SARGRGQGSYEQY

v_gene: TRBV5-1
abundance: few
d_gene: .
CDR3aa: ASSRSGHVNQPQH

v_gene: TRBV6-1
abundance: many
d_gene: TRBD2
CDR3aa: ASRPSGRLTDTQY

v_gene: TRBV5-1
abundance: many
d_gene: .
CDR3aa: ASSLAWQNTEAF

v_gene: TRBV15
abundance: few
d_gene: TRBD2
CDR3aa: ATSRASGLVVEQY

v_gene: TRBV20-1
abundance: many
d_gene: TRBD2
CDR3aa: SAGGVAGDTQY

v_gene: TRBV5-1
abundance: many
d_gene: .
CDR3aa: ASREGDTQY

v_gene: TRBV5-1
abundance: many
d_gene: .
CDR3aa: ASSLLRTKGNSPLH

v_gene: TRBV5-1
abundance: few
d_gene: .
CDR3aa: ASSLAAGTISYEQY

v_gene: TRBV10-3
abundance: .
d_gene: .
CDR3aa: ASSQDRTSNYGYT

v_gene: TRBV7-9
abundance: few
d_gene: .
CDR3aa: ASSSPGHLYGYT

v_gene: TRBV12-3/TRBV12-4
abundance: many
d_gene: TRBD2
CDR3aa: ASRIAGSTDTQY

v_gene: TRBV6-5
abundance: many
d_gene: .
CDR3aa: ASSYAGTEAF

v_gene: TRBV11-2
abundance: many
d_gene: .
CDR3aa: ASSLVTVNEQF

v_gene: TRBV27
abundance: many
d_gene: .
CDR3aa: ASSFRAGQSYEQY

v_gene: TRBV20-1
abundance: .
d_gene: TRBD2
CDR3aa: SALRVTSAASTDTQY

v_gene: TRBV20-1
abundance: .
d_gene: .
CDR3aa: SAHDGGYGYT

v_gene: TRBV4-3
abundance: many
d_gene: .
CDR3aa: ASSRSFGSYNEQF

v_gene: TRBV6-2/TRBV6-3
abundance: many
d_gene: TRBD1
CDR3aa: ASSQRQGTLPGANVLT

v_gene: TRBV5-8
abundance: many
d_gene: TRBD1
CDR3aa: ASSFGQGGNTGELF

v_gene: TRBV20-1
abundance: many
d_gene: .
CDR3aa: SASAGPSNQPQH

v_gene: TRBV30
abundance: .
d_gene: TRBD1
CDR3aa: AWSRQGNSPLH

v_gene: TRBV27
abundance: many
d_gene: TRBD1
CDR3aa: ASNLQGARRTEAF

v_gene: TRBV20-1
abundance: many
d_gene: .
CDR3aa: SALPNNNEQF